The source of this T cell receptor beta chain is a study of T cell responses to AZD1222 COVID-19 vaccine. Study information: Pooling of second doses given at about 4 or about 12 weeks was done.

Study-wide findings and caveats: White British people made up most donors, females outnumbered males, and clonal diversity was possibly underestimated. Two AZD1222 doses significantly raised spike-specific TCR breadth and depth over controls.

About this clone itself: As yet, its antigen is unknown.

This table comes from immunoSEQ multiplex PCR, and its TCRdb copy is limited to in-frame clones, with some not included. This table holds roughly 100,000 clones, around 90% found once. The CDR3 totals 14 residues. V dropped 0 bases and J dropped 1 base, with 4 bases sitting between them. Per germline, CDR1 ENHRY and CDR2 SYGVKD. The source of this sequence is an adult in good health. The V and J genes are TRBV10-3 and TRBJ1-5; D is undetermined. The sequences come from peripheral blood, collected on day 0 of AZD1222 vaccination. The chain's CDR3 is CAISESGSNQPQHF. The DNA for the CDR3 is TGTGCCATCAGTGAGTCGGGGAGCAATCAGCCCCAGCATTTT.